This T cell receptor beta chain was captured in a study of cytomegalovirus exposure and HLA in healthy donors. Study information: There were 90 million to 130 million unique TCR beta sequences, drawn from about 190 million T cells, in an earlier analysis. An early data release held around 80 million unique TCRs from HLA-typed donors. Study-level points and caveats: The Asian-associated ancestry cluster reportedly had fewer N-insertions than the roughly 670-donor mean in a later analysis.

A word on this clone: As yet, its antigen is unknown.

The germline V gene has CDR1 GTSNPN and CDR2 SVGIG (reference sequence). Trimming cost V 1 base and J 4 bases; bases outside gene matches: 8. The CDR3 extends over 15 amino acids. PCR involved 60 Vbeta and 13 Jbeta primers. Study processing details: Later reanalysis found 80 million or so unique TCR beta chains, about 10 million of them shared. The assay was immunoSEQ multiplex PCR, and TCRdb's table has in-frame clones only and misses some. V, J and clone size are those of that table, while D and trimming were read from the DNA. The sample consists of fewer than 130,000 clones, around three quarters of them appearing once.

The sequencing sample was made of PBMCs. The chain has TRBV30 and TRBJ1-2; 8 nucleotides align to TRBD1. This clonotype was obtained from a woman aged 25 to 45 in good health and CMV-seronegative. The CDR3 reads CAWSAGQGASYGYTF. The CDR3, as DNA: TGTGCCTGGAGTGCGGGGCAGGGGGCTAGCTATGGCTACACCTTC.